These 10 T cell receptor beta chains were sequenced from one sample in a study of blood T cell repertoires in COVID-19. Sequencing used immunoSEQ multiplex PCR; TCRdb keeps in-frame clones, though not all of them. The sample shows 150,000 to 200,000 clones, approximately 87% of them seen only once. Sequencing was performed on peripheral blood. All receptors come from a woman in her seventies with acute or convalescent COVID-19.

Concerning this clone: A read error may produce the germline difference seen at one junction end. The genes are TRBV28 and TRBJ2-7, with D maybe TRBD1 (6 bases). This CDR3 has 13 amino acids. Per germline, CDR1 MDHEN and CDR2 SYDVKM. The CDR3 is CASSTGDKGRHHF. CDR3 nucleotide sequence: TGTGCCAGCAGCACCGGGGACAAGGGGCGACACCACTTC.

The chain joins TRBV2 to TRBJ1-1; a weak D match, TRBD1 (5 bases). CDR1 is SNHLY and CDR2 is FYNNEI in the germline V gene. There are 14 residues in the CDR3. V was shortened by 6 bases and J by 0 bases, with 11 bases between the two germline ends. In DNA, the CDR3 is TGTGCCAGCAGACTTGGACATTTGAACACTGAAGCTTTCTTT. Protein: CASRLGHLNTEAFF.

The V call is TRBV5-5, the J call TRBJ2-7; tentative D call: TRBD1 (6 bases). This CDR3 comprises 14 residues. V lost 5 bases to trimming and J lost 3 bases, with 15 bases between them. Germline CDR1 SGHKS, CDR2 YYEKEE (reference sequence). CDR3 nucleotide sequence: TGTGCCAGCAGTTCACCGGGACACCGCTACGAGCAGTACTTC. Translating it yields CASSSPGHRYEQYF.

This sequence joins TRBV3-1 (or the pseudogene TRBV3-2) and TRBJ1-4, with 9 bases matching TRBD1. From germline, CDR1 is LGHDT and CDR2 YNNKEL (reference sequence). The junction had 7 bases not matched to a gene; V was cut back by 3 bases and J by 8 bases. The CDR3 sequence is 15 residues long. In nucleotides, the CDR3 is TGTGCCAGCAGCCATAGGGACAGGGCACGGGAAAAACTGTTTTTT. This encodes CASSHRDRAREKLFF.

The chain has TRBV18 and TRBJ2-7; TRBD1 agrees at 8 bases. V trimming: 2 bases; J trimming: 6 bases; junction bases outside the gene matches: 9. Germline CDR1 reads KGHSH; CDR2 reads LQKENI. The CDR3 is made up of 15 amino acids. The CDR3 region is CASSPTRDRQSEQYF. The CDR3 DNA is TGTGCCAGCTCACCAACCCGGGACAGGCAGTCCGAGCAGTACTTC.

In this sample, this clone turned up a few times. The chain recombines TRBV6-1 with TRBJ1-3; possible D gene TRBD1, 6 bases. Germline-derived CDR1 and CDR2 are MNHNS and SASEGT. V shed 3 bases and J shed 3 bases, with 6 bases lying between them. This CDR3 contains 13 residues. The CDR3 loop reads CASSDRGGNTIYF. In DNA form, the CDR3 reads TGTGCCAGCAGTGACAGGGGTGGAAACACCATATATTTT.

A single count supports this clone. The rearrangement uses TRBV11-2 and TRBJ2-1; the match to TRBD1 covers 7 bases. Trimming at V came to 1 base and at J to 0 bases, leaving 12 bases not matched to a gene. The germline V gene encodes CDR1 SGHAT and CDR2 FQNNGV. The CDR3 runs to 19 residues. CDR3 sequence reads: CASSLAGTAPGSSYNEQFF. The CDR3, as DNA: TGTGCCAGCAGCTTAGCTGGGACAGCCCCAGGGAGCTCCTACAATGAGCAGTTCTTC.

This clone was picked up a small number of times. Written as DNA, the CDR3 is TGTGCCAGTAGTATAGGTGGGACAGGGTATCCTGAGCAGTTCTTC. This sequence encodes CASSIGGTGYPEQFF. J is TRBJ2-1 and V is TRBV19, with 9 bases that match TRBD1. The CDR3 spans 15 residues. Unmatched junction bases numbered 7, after V lost 1 base and J lost 9 bases. The germline V gene encodes CDR1 LNHDA and CDR2 SQIVND (reference sequence).

The rearrangement uses TRBV5-4 and TRBJ1-5; TRBD1 is a possible D gene (5 bases). The CDR3 extends over 16 amino acids. Trimming took 4 bases from V and 5 from J, leaving 19 bases between them. In germline, CDR1 is SGHNT, CDR2 YYREEE (reference sequence). Here the CDR3 DNA reads TGTGCCAGCAGCCTCGGGGGACGCGTTATCGATCAGCCCCAGCATTTT. Translation: CASSLGGRVIDQPQHF.

The chain carries TRBV5-5 and TRBJ2-1; weak D call: TRBD2 (6 bases). V was pared by 4 bases and J by 6 bases, with 14 bases between. Germline-derived CDR1 and CDR2 are SGHKS and YYEKEE (reference sequence). CDR3 length equals 14 residues. As DNA, the CDR3 is TGTGCCAGCAGCCTCGGGGAGGCTGGCAATGAGCAGTTCTTC. It codes for CASSLGEAGNEQFF.